A single sample gave rise to the 13 T cell receptor beta chains below, sequenced in a study of cytomegalovirus exposure and HLA in healthy donors. The primer mix had 60 Vbeta and 13 Jbeta primers. The data were produced by immunoSEQ multiplex PCR, yet TCRdb's version contains in-frame clones alone and is incomplete. The data contain some 120,000 clones, roughly 80% of them singletons. What was sequenced was PBMCs. The receptors stem from a young man in good health and CMV-seropositive.

This chain uses TRBV18 with TRBJ2-7, with unresolved D. This CDR3 region has 13 residues. Germline lookup yields CDR1 KGHSH and CDR2 LQKENI. The V end was cut by 5 bases, the J end by 0 bases, with 8 bases between. Here the CDR3 DNA reads TGTGCCAGCTCATTCTCTGACTCCTACGAGCAGTACGTC. Encoded protein: CASSFSDSYEQYV.

This clone was found a few times. CDR3 in DNA: TGTGCCAGCATAGACATGAACACTGAAGCTTTCTTT. It is translated as CASIDMNTEAFF. This chain joins TRBV6-6 and TRBJ1-1; D unclear. The CDR3 length is 12 residues. Trimming took 7 bases from V and 0 from J, leaving 6 bases between them. The germline V gene encodes CDR1 MNHNY and CDR2 SVGAGI (reference sequence).

This clone was detected once. V and J are TRBV11-1 and TRBJ2-1; 10 positions match TRBD1. V lost 5 bases and J lost 4; bases outside the gene matches: 8. Germline values: CDR1 SGHAT, CDR2 FQDESV (reference sequence). CDR3 length equals 16 residues. This CDR3 reads CASSPKGQGFYNEQFF. The CDR3, as DNA: TGTGCCAGCAGCCCCAAGGGACAGGGGTTTTACAATGAGCAGTTCTTC.

The genes are TRBV7-8 and TRBJ2-1; D call uncertain. The germline V gene has CDR1 SGHVS and CDR2 FQNEAQ. V was pared by 0 bases and J by 0 bases, with 24 bases between. This CDR3 comprises 21 residues. The CDR3 nucleotides read TGTGCCAGCAGCTTAGCGCGGTTTCGAACGACGGCGGAAAGCTCCTACAATGAGCAGTTCTTC. Amino acids: CASSLARFRTTAESSYNEQFF.

The genes are TRBV5-1 and TRBJ2-2; the D gene is possibly TRBD1 (6 bases). CDR3 length: 13 residues. V lost 3 bases, J lost 7 bases, and 10 bases lay in between. CDR1 is SGHRS and CDR2 is YFSETQ in the germline V gene. For the CDR3, the DNA is TGCGCCAGCAGCTCCGGACAGTACGGGGAGCTGTTTTTT. Amino acid sequence: CASSSGQYGELFF.

V gene TRBV30 combines with J gene TRBJ2-1; D is undetermined. Per the germline V gene, CDR1 is GTSNPN and CDR2 is SVGIG (reference sequence). V was shortened by 2 bases and J by 3 bases, with 8 bases between the two germline ends. The CDR3 sequence is 13 residues long. CDR3 sequence reads: CAWSRDIYNEQFF. The CDR3 DNA is TGTGCCTGGAGTAGAGACATCTACAATGAGCAGTTCTTC.

V usage is TRBV10-3 and J usage is TRBJ1-2, with 7 bases that match TRBD1. Trimming cost V 2 bases and J 5 bases; bases outside gene matches: 5. CDR1 and CDR2 from the germline V gene are ENHRY and SYGVKD. This CDR3 comprises 14 residues. The CDR3 loop reads CAISEPGQRYGYTF. The CDR3 DNA sequence: TGTGCCATCAGTGAGCCGGGACAGAGATATGGCTACACCTTC.

This sequence joins TRBV10-1 and TRBJ2-7; 9 nucleotides line up with TRBD2. The CDR3 consists of 15 residues. Germline V gives CDR1 WNHNN, CDR2 SYGVQD (reference sequence). J gave up 2 bases and V 9 bases, and 11 bases lay outside the gene matches. In DNA form, the CDR3 reads TGCGCCAGTAATCAACGACTAGCGGTGACCTACGAGCAGTACGTC. It encodes CASNQRLAVTYEQYV.

The chain uses TRBV2 and TRBJ2-7; perhaps TRBD2 as D (7 bases). V lost 7 bases to trimming and J lost 6 bases, with 16 bases between them. The germline gives CDR1 SNHLY, CDR2 FYNNEI. The CDR3 covers 13 residues. CDR3 region: CASNLGGLGEQYV. DNA of the CDR3: TGTGCCAGCAACCTGGGGGGGCTCGGCGAGCAGTACGTC.

The genes are TRBV5-1 and TRBJ2-1; possible D gene TRBD2, 7 bases. The CDR3 contains 13 residues. Trimming cost V 2 bases and J 10 bases, with 13 bases left between them. Germline loops: CDR1 SGHRS, CDR2 YFSETQ. The CDR3 reads CASSFAGAKEQFF. The CDR3 bases are TGCGCCAGCAGCTTCGCGGGGGCAAAGGAGCAGTTCTTC.

This clone was observed a few times. This rearrangement joins TRBV9 to TRBJ1-1; 7 bases are shared with TRBD1. The CDR3 loop spans 16 amino acids. Trimming took 3 bases from V and 1 from J; bases not matched to a gene: 9. Germline CDR1 and CDR2: SGDLS and YYNGEE. In DNA, the CDR3 is TGTGCCAGCAGCGAGCACTACAGGGGCTCGAACACTGAAGCTTTCTTT. As protein: CASSEHYRGSNTEAFF.

The chain joins TRBV6-5 to TRBJ2-1, with D possibly being TRBD2 (6 bases). V shed 2 bases and J shed 6 bases, with 14 bases lying between them. The CDR3 totals 15 residues. Germline V lookup: CDR1 MNHEY, CDR2 SVGAGI. DNA for the CDR3: TGTGCCAGCAGTTACGGCGGGGAGTGGAGCAATGAGCAGTTCTTC. This sequence encodes CASSYGGEWSNEQFF.

This rearrangement joins TRBV27 to TRBJ2-3, with D maybe TRBD2 (6 bases). The CDR3 totals 14 residues. Trimming removed 6 bases at V and 2 bases at J, with 12 bases between. Looked up from germline, CDR1 is MNHEY and CDR2 is SMNVEV (reference sequence). The CDR3, as DNA: TGTGCCAGCAGAGAAGTGGGACTCACAGATACGCAGTATTTT. Its protein product is CASREVGLTDTQYF.